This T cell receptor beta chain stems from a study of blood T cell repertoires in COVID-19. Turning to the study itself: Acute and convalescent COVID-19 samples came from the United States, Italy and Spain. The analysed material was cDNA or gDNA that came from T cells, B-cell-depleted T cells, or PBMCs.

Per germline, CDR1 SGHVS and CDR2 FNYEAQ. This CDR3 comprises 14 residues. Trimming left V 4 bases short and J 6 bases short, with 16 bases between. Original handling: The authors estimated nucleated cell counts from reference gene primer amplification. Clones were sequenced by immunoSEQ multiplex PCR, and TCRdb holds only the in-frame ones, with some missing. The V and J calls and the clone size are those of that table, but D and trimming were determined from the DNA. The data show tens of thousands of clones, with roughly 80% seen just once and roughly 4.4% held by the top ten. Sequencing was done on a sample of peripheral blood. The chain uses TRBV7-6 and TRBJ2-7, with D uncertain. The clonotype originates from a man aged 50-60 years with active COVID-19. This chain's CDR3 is CASSSTPTVSEQYF. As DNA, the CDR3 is TGTGCCAGCAGCTCTACCCCCACAGTAAGCGAGCAGTACTTC.